This is a list of T cell receptor beta chains from one sample in a study of blood T cell repertoires in COVID-19. TCRdb's copy holds only in-frame clones and misses some; the assay was immunoSEQ multiplex PCR. The sample shows more than 100,000 clones, about 79% of them seen only once. The sequencing sample was made of peripheral blood. The receptors stem from an older woman with acute or convalescent COVID-19. Both conserved end residues are part of each CDR3. The order of the fields is J gene, D gene, clone size, V gene, CDR3 protein, CDR3 DNA. A D gene is named only where the DNA matches it firmly. Clone sizes are given selectively: once, few, many, or a class where the clone is expanded.

>TRBJ2-5|TRBD2|NA|TRBV15
CATSRRGASGGWETQYF
TGTGCCACCAGCAGGCGTGGGGCTAGCGGGGGATGGGAGACCCAGTACTTC
>TRBJ1-2|NA|NA|TRBV5-4
CASSPSSDSTYGYTF
TGTGCCAGCAGCCCCTCCTCGGACAGTACCTATGGCTACACCTTC
>TRBJ1-2|NA|NA|TRBV11-2
CASSFNRNYGYTF
TGTGCCAGCAGCTTTAACAGGAACTATGGCTACACCTTC
>TRBJ2-5|NA|NA|TRBV2
CASNRERAQETQYF
TGTGCCAGCAATAGGGAGCGGGCCCAAGAGACCCAGTACTTC
>TRBJ1-1|NA|few|TRBV2
CASSSTGETAFF
TGTGCCAGCAGTTCGACAGGAGAGACAGCTTTCTTT
>TRBJ1-6|TRBD1|few|TRBV11-3
CASSLETGVHSPLHF
TGTGCCAGCAGCTTAGAGACAGGGGTACATTCACCCCTCCACTTT
>TRBJ1-1|NA|few|TRBV5-6
CASSSGPTNTEAFF
TGTGCCAGCAGCTCGGGTCCGACGAACACTGAAGCTTTCTTT
>TRBJ2-3|TRBD2|NA|TRBV24-1
CATGTTRVPDTQYF
TGTGCCACCGGGACTACTCGGGTCCCAGATACGCAGTATTTT
>TRBJ1-2|TRBD1|NA|TRBV5-1
CASSFLPGQQTNYGYTF
TGCGCCAGCAGCTTTCTGCCGGGACAGCAGACTAACTATGGCTACACCTTC
>TRBJ1-2|NA|NA|TRBV18
CASSPAGGENYGYTF
TGTGCCAGCTCACCAGCAGGAGGGGAGAACTATGGCTACACCTTC
>TRBJ2-7|NA|few|TRBV3-1/TRBV3-2
CASSKTQGTEQYF
TGTGCCAGCAGCAAGACACAGGGAACCGAGCAGTACTTC
>TRBJ1-1|TRBD1|NA|TRBV2
CASSDPLTGRNTEAFF
TGTGCCAGCAGTGACCCCTTGACAGGGAGGAACACTGAAGCTTTCTTT
>TRBJ1-2|NA|few|TRBV12-3/TRBV12-4
CASSLGPTGGYTF
TGTGCCAGCAGTTTAGGGCCGACGGGAGGCTACACCTTC
>TRBJ1-2|NA|NA|TRBV4-3
CASSQTRGTGANYGYTF
TGCGCCAGCAGCCAAACCCGAGGAACAGGTGCCAACTATGGCTACACCTTC
>TRBJ2-1|NA|NA|TRBV11-3
CASSVRDSRSYNEQFF
TGTGCCAGCAGCGTCCGGGACTCCCGCTCCTACAATGAGCAGTTCTTC
>TRBJ2-1|NA|NA|TRBV19
CASSMMRGNEQFF
TGTGCCAGTAGTATGATGCGGGGCAATGAGCAGTTCTTC
>TRBJ1-4|NA|NA|TRBV7-9
CASSPGHGEKLFF
TGTGCCAGCAGCCCCGGACACGGTGAAAAACTGTTTTTT
>TRBJ1-1|TRBD1|few|TRBV19
CASRGRGSTEAFF
TGTGCCAGTAGGGGCAGGGGGAGCACTGAAGCTTTCTTT
>TRBJ2-7|NA|NA|TRBV3-1/TRBV3-2
CASSQERRGAQLYF
TGTGCCAGCAGCCAAGAGAGGCGGGGTGCTCAGTTGTACTTC
>TRBJ2-1|NA|NA|TRBV9
CASSRQVNNEQFF
TGTGCCAGCAGCCGACAGGTTAACAATGAGCAGTTCTTC
>TRBJ2-7|TRBD1|NA|TRBV5-1
CASRDTGQTYEQYF
TGCGCCAGCAGGGATACGGGACAGACCTACGAGCAGTACTTC
>TRBJ1-4|TRBD1|NA|TRBV7-2
CASSLARQGKEKLFF
TGTGCCAGCAGCTTAGCACGACAGGGTAAAGAAAAACTGTTTTTT
>TRBJ2-1|TRBD2|NA|TRBV4-1
CASSPLLAGGYNEQFF
TGCGCCAGCAGCCCCTTACTAGCGGGCGGCTACAATGAGCAGTTCTTC
>TRBJ2-3|NA|once|TRBV9
CASSVGSRVDTQYF
TGTGCCAGCAGCGTAGGCTCCCGGGTAGATACGCAGTATTTT
>TRBJ1-5|TRBD1|NA|TRBV5-7
CASSLVTEQGASNQPQHF
TGTGCCAGCAGCTTGGTAACAGAACAGGGGGCGAGCAATCAGCCCCAGCATTTT
>TRBJ2-3|NA|NA|TRBV2
CASSELLSTDTQYF
TGTGCCAGCAGTGAATTACTTAGCACAGATACGCAGTATTTT
>TRBJ2-5|TRBD2|few|TRBV19
CASTSSGTSEETQYF
TGTGCCAGTACATCAAGCGGGACTAGCGAAGAGACCCAGTACTTC
>TRBJ1-5|NA|NA|TRBV2
CASSVQGTNQPQHF
TGTGCCAGCAGCGTACAGGGAACCAACCAGCCCCAGCATTTT
>TRBJ1-4|TRBD1|NA|TRBV6-1
CASSDGQGTLVEKLFF
TGTGCCAGCAGTGACGGACAGGGAACCCTCGTTGAAAAACTGTTTTTT
>TRBJ2-7|NA|NA|TRBV15
CATSRDVATPGEQYF
TGTGCCACCAGCAGAGATGTTGCCACCCCGGGGGAGCAGTACTTC
>TRBJ1-6|NA|NA|TRBV19
CATSIQGRNSPLHF
TGTGCCACCTCGATACAGGGTAGGAATTCACCCCTCCACTTT
>TRBJ2-3|NA|NA|TRBV27
CASSLSLGARTDTQYF
TGTGCCAGCAGTTTATCGCTGGGGGCTAGGACAGATACGCAGTATTTT
>TRBJ1-3|NA|NA|TRBV2
CASRPGSSGNTIYF
TGTGCCAGCAGGCCCGGGAGCTCTGGAAACACCATATATTTT
>TRBJ1-6|NA|NA|TRBV19
CASSIGPLPNSPLHF
TGTGCCAGTAGTATAGGGCCTTTACCCAATTCACCCCTCCACTTT
>TRBJ1-1|TRBD1|NA|TRBV5-1
CASSSQGAAEAFF
TGCGCCAGCAGCTCCCAGGGGGCGGCTGAAGCTTTCTTT
>TRBJ1-3|TRBD1|NA|TRBV5-6
CASSRKTGEPNTIYF
TGTGCCAGCAGCCGTAAAACAGGGGAGCCAAACACCATATATTTT
>TRBJ2-3|NA|NA|TRBV19
CASGYAGTQYF
TGTGCCAGCGGGTATGCGGGTACGCAGTATTTT
>TRBJ2-2|TRBD2|NA|TRBV10-3
CAISGTGTSGGAGSGELFF
TGTGCCATCAGTGGAACCGGGACTAGCGGGGGGGCCGGATCCGGGGAGCTGTTTTTT
>TRBJ1-4|NA|NA|TRBV14
CASSPLPGATNEKLFF
TGTGCCAGCAGCCCTCTACCGGGGGCAACTAATGAAAAACTGTTTTTT
>TRBJ1-3|NA|few|TRBV5-1
CASSLSGGSGGNTIYF
TGCGCCAGCAGCTTGAGCGGGGGATCAGGTGGAAACACCATATATTTT
>TRBJ2-5|TRBD1|NA|TRBV18
CASSRTGTEMTQYF
TGTGCCAGCTCACGGACCGGGACAGAAATGACCCAGTACTTC
>TRBJ1-6|NA|NA|TRBV15
CATSRGRGSPLHF
TGTGCCACCAGCAGAGGTAGGGGTTCACCCCTCCACTTT
>TRBJ2-3|TRBD2|NA|TRBV30
CAWGTGLAGPDTQYF
TGTGCCTGGGGTACAGGACTAGCGGGCCCAGATACGCAGTATTTT
>TRBJ1-6|NA|many|TRBV5-6
CASSPSAGRTQSPLHF
TGTGCCAGCAGCCCATCAGCGGGCAGGACTCAATCACCCCTCCACTTT
>TRBJ1-6|NA|few|TRBV3-1/TRBV3-2
CASSQDPFGGGAYNSPLHF
TGTGCCAGCAGCCAAGATCCCTTCGGCGGGGGAGCATATAATTCACCCCTCCACTTT
>TRBJ2-5|TRBD2|NA|TRBV2
CANSRASGGQGETQYF
TGTGCCAACTCGAGGGCTAGCGGGGGGCAGGGGGAGACCCAGTACTTC
>TRBJ2-2|TRBD2|NA|TRBV5-6
CASSLTSGGNTGELFF
TGTGCCAGCAGCTTGACTAGCGGGGGGAACACCGGGGAGCTGTTTTTT
>TRBJ1-1|TRBD1|NA|TRBV19
CASSRAGGKTAFF
TGTGCCAGTAGTAGGGCAGGGGGCAAAACAGCTTTCTTT
>TRBJ2-3|NA|NA|TRBV29-1
CSAEEGARRSTDTQYF
TGCAGCGCCGAGGAAGGGGCCAGACGAAGCACAGATACGCAGTATTTT
>TRBJ2-1|TRBD2|NA|TRBV2
CASSVGRGGGYNEQFF
TGTGCCAGCAGTGTCGGACGCGGGGGAGGCTACAATGAGCAGTTCTTC
>TRBJ1-1|TRBD1|NA|TRBV5-1
CASSSDRGNTEAFF
TGCGCCAGCAGCTCGGACAGGGGGAATACTGAAGCTTTCTTT
>TRBJ2-7|NA|NA|TRBV30
CAWLGVSPYEQYF
TGTGCCTGGCTAGGGGTCTCTCCCTACGAGCAGTACTTC
>TRBJ2-5|NA|NA|TRBV18
CASSPSQGLAYF
TGTGCCAGCTCACCATCACAGGGCTTGGCGTACTTC
>TRBJ1-2|TRBD1|NA|TRBV25-1
CASSRTGANYGYTF
TGTGCCAGCAGCAGGACAGGTGCTAACTATGGCTACACCTTC
>TRBJ1-1|NA|NA|TRBV11-3
CASSQGLMNTEAFF
TGTGCCAGCAGCCAGGGGTTAATGAACACTGAAGCTTTCTTT
>TRBJ1-1|TRBD1|NA|TRBV11-3
CASSLGDRLTEAFF
TGTGCCAGCAGCTTAGGGGACAGACTCACTGAAGCTTTCTTT
>TRBJ1-5|TRBD1|NA|TRBV7-8
CASSAPYGTAYSNQPQHF
TGTGCCAGCAGCGCGCCTTATGGGACAGCTTATAGCAATCAGCCCCAGCATTTT
>TRBJ2-2|TRBD2|once|TRBV2
CASSESSGGKTGELFF
TGTGCCAGCAGTGAGTCCAGCGGGGGTAAGACCGGGGAGCTGTTTTTT
>TRBJ2-7|NA|NA|TRBV10-3
CAISESGGAGKGYEQYF
TGTGCCATCAGTGAGTCGGGCGGGGCAGGGAAGGGCTACGAGCAGTACTTC